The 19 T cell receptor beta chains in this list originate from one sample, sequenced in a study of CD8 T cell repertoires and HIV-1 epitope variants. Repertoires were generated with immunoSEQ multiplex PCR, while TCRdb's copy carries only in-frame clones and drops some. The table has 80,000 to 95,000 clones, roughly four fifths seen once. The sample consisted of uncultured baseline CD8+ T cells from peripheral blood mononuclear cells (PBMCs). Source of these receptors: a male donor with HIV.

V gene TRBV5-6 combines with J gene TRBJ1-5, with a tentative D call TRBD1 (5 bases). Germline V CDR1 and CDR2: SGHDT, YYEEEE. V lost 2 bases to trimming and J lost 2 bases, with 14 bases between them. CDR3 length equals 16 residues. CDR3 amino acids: CASSFASQGGNQPQHF. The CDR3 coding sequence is TGTGCCAGCAGCTTCGCTTCCCAAGGGGGCAATCAGCCCCAGCATTTT.

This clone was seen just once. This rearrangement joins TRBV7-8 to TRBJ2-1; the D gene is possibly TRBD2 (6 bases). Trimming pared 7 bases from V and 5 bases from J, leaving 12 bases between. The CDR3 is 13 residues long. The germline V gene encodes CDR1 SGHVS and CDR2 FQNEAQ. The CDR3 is CASTSVSDNEQFF. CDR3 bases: TGTGCCAGCACTAGCGTTAGTGACAATGAGCAGTTCTTC.

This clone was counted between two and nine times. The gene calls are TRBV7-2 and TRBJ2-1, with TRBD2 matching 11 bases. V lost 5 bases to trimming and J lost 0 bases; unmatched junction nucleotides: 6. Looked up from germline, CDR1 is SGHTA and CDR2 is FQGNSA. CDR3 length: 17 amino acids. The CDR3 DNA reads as TGTGCCAGCAGCCCTCCTAGCGGGGGGAGCTCCTACAATGAGCAGTTCTTC. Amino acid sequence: CASSPPSGGSSYNEQFF.

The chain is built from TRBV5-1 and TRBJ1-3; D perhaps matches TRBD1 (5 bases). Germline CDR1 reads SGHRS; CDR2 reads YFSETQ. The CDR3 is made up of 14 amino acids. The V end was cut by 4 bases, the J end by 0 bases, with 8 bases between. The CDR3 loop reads CASSPDSSGNTIYF. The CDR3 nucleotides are TGCGCCAGCAGCCCCGACAGCTCTGGAAACACCATATATTTT. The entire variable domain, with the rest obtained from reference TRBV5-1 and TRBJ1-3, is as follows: KAGVTQTPRYLIKTRGQQVTLSCSPISGHRSVSWYQQTPGQGLQFLFEYFSETQRNKGNFPGRFSGRQFSNSRSEMNVSTLELGDSALYLCASSPDSSGNTIYFGEGSWLTVV.

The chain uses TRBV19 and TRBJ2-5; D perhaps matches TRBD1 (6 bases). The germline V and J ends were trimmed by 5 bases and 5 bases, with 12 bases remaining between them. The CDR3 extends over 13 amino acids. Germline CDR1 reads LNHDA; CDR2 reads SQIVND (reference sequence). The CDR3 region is CASSLTGIETQYF. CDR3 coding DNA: TGTGCCAGTAGTTTAACAGGGATTGAGACCCAGTACTTC.

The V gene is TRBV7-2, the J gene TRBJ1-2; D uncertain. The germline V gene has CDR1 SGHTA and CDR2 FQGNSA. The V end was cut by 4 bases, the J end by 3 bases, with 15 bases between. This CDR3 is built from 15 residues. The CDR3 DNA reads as TGTGCCAGCAGCTCATACGGCGGAGGAGACTATGGCTACACCTTC. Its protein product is CASSSYGGGDYGYTF.

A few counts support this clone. The DNA of the CDR3 is TGTGCCAGCAAAGTCGGACGCGGCAATCAGCCCCAGCATTTT. This encodes CASKVGRGNQPQHF. The chain uses TRBV2 and TRBJ1-5; D uncertain. This CDR3 is 14 amino acids long. The germline gives CDR1 SNHLY, CDR2 FYNNEI. Trimming took off 7 bases at V and 2 bases at J, with 12 bases between the two ends.

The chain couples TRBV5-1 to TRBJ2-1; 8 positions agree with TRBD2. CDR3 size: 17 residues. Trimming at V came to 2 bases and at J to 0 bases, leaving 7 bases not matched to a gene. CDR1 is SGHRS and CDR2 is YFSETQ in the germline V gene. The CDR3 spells CASSFTSGPSSYNEQFF. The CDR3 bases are TGCGCCAGCAGCTTCACTAGCGGTCCGAGCTCCTACAATGAGCAGTTCTTC.

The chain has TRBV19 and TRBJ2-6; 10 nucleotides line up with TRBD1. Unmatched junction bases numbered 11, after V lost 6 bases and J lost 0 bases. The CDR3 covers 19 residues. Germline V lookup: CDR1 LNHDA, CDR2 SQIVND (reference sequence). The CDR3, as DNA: TGTGCCAGTAGGCGGACAGGGGGATCTGGGGGCTCTGGGGCCAACGTCCTGACTTTC. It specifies CASRRTGGSGGSGANVLTF.

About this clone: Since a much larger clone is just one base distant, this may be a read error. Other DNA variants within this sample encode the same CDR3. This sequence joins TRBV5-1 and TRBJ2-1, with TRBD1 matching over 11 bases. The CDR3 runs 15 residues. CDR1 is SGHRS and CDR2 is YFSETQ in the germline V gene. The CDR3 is CASSSPGQGGYEQFF. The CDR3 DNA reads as TGCGCCAGTAGCTCACCGGGACAGGGGGGCTATGAGCAGTTCTTC.

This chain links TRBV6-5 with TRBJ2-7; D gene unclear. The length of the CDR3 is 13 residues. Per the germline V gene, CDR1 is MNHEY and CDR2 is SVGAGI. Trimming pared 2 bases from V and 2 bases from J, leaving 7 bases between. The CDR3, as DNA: TGTGCCAGCAGTTACGGGCAGACCTACGAGCAGTACTTC. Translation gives CASSYGQTYEQYF.

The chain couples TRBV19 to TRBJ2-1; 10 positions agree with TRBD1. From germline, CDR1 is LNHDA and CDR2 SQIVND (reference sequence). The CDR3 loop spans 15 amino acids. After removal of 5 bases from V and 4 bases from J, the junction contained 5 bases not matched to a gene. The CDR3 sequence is CASSATGGFYNEQFF. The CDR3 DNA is TGTGCCAGTAGTGCGACAGGGGGCTTTTACAATGAGCAGTTCTTC.

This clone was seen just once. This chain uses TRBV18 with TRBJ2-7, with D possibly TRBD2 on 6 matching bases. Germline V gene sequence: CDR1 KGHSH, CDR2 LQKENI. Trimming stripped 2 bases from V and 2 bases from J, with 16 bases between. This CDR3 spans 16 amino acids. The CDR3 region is CASSPEVLARTYEQYF. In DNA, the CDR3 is TGTGCCAGCTCACCAGAGGTCCTAGCGCGAACCTACGAGCAGTACTTC.

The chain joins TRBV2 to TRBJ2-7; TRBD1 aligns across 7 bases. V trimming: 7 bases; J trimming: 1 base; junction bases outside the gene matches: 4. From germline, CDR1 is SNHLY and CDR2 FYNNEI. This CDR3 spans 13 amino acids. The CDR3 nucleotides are TGTGCCAGCATGGGGACAGCTTCCTACGAGCAGTACTTC. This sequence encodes CASMGTASYEQYF.

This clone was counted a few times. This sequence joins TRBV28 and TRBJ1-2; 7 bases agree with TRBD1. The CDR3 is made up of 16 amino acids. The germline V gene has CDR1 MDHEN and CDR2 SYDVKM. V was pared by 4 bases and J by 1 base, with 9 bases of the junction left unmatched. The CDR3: CASSSPGTEINYGYTF. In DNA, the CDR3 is TGTGCCAGCAGTTCTCCGGGGACAGAGATTAACTATGGCTACACCTTC.

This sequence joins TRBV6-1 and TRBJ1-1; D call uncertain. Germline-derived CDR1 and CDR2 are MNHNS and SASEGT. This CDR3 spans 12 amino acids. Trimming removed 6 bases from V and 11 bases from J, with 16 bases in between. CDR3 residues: CASSHPGGVAFF. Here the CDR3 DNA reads TGTGCCAGCAGCCACCCGGGCGGCGTTGCTTTCTTT.

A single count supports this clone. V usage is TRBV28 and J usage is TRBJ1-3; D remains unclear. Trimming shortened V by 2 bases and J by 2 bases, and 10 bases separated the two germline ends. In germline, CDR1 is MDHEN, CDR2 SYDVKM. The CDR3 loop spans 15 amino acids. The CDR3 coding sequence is TGTGCCAGCAGTTTAGTCCAGAATACTGGAAACACCATATATTTT. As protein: CASSLVQNTGNTIYF.

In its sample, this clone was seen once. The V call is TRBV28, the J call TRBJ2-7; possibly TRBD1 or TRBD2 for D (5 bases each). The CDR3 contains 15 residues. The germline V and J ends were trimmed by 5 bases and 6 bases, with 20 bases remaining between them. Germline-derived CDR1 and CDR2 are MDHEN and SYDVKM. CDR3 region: CASSPPGTLVGEQYF. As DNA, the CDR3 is TGTGCCAGCAGTCCCCCGGGGACCTTGGTCGGCGAGCAGTACTTC.

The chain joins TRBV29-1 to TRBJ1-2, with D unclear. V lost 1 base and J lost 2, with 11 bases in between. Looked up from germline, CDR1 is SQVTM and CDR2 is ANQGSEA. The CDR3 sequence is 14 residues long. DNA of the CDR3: TGCAGCGTTGAAGGCCAGACACTAAACTATGGCTACACCTTC. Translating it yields CSVEGQTLNYGYTF.